The 11 T cell receptor beta chains presented below share a single source sample, sequenced in a study of blood T cell repertoires in COVID-19. Profiled with immunoSEQ multiplex PCR; TCRdb holds only in-frame clones, not every one. The repertoire holds 45,000 to 70,000 clones, with approximately 90% as singletons. Sequencing was performed on peripheral blood. The receptors were sampled from a woman in her fifties or sixties with COVID-19, enrolled during active disease.

This chain uses TRBV12-3 or TRBV12-4 with TRBJ2-7; the D is unclear. The CDR3 length is 12 residues. Trimming removed 5 bases from V and 12 bases from J, with 17 bases in between. CDR3 sequence (DNA): TGTGCCAGCAGTCCCACTGGCAGCAGGCCGTACTTC. Translation gives CASSPTGSRPYF.

The gene calls are TRBV19 and TRBJ1-4; TRBD1 might be the D (5 bases). V gave up 3 bases and J gave up 8 bases, with 13 bases separating them. The CDR3 consists of 14 residues. The V gene's germline CDR1 is LNHDA and CDR2 SQIVND (reference sequence). CDR3 amino acids: CASSMGRDREKLFF. Here the CDR3 DNA reads TGTGCCAGTAGTATGGGCAGGGATCGAGAAAAACTGTTTTTT.

This clone was recorded a few times. The gene calls are TRBV29-1 and TRBJ2-1, with no clear D. CDR3 length: 14 amino acids. Germline V gives CDR1 SQVTM, CDR2 ANQGSEA. Trimming removed 7 bases at V and 0 bases at J, with 13 bases between. CDR3 loop: CSAPTGSSYNEQFF. The DNA for the CDR3 is TGCAGCGCCCCGACGGGTAGCTCCTACAATGAGCAGTTCTTC.

This clone was counted once. This chain joins TRBV18 and TRBJ2-7; tentative D call: TRBD1 (5 bases). The CDR3 is made up of 12 amino acids. Germline V gives CDR1 KGHSH, CDR2 LQKENI. V lost 5 bases, J lost 3 bases, and 8 bases lay in between. The CDR3 spells CASSADSYEQYF. The CDR3 coding sequence is TGTGCCAGCTCAGCCGACAGCTACGAGCAGTACTTC.

The chain links TRBV2 to TRBJ2-5, with D uncertain. The CDR3 runs to 12 residues. V was cut by 4 bases and J by 3 bases, with 6 bases left in between. Germline lookup yields CDR1 SNHLY and CDR2 FYNNEI. CDR3 region: CASSAAKETQYF. CDR3 DNA: TGTGCCAGCAGTGCCGCGAAAGAGACCCAGTACTTC.

In its sample, this clone was seen once. V is TRBV25-1 and J is TRBJ2-1; D gene ambiguous. The CDR3 is 11 residues long. Trimming removed 4 bases from V and 9 bases from J, with 7 bases in between. The germline V gene encodes CDR1 MGHDK and CDR2 SYGVNS. In DNA form, the CDR3 reads TGTGCCAGCAGTGCCCTCCTTGAGCAGTTCTTC. Its translation is CASSALLEQFF.

The chain carries TRBV27 and TRBJ1-1; D is perhaps TRBD1 (5 bases). Trimming cost V 5 bases and J 6 bases, with 13 bases left between them. Germline CDR1 is MNHEY and CDR2 is SMNVEV (reference sequence). The CDR3 runs to 13 residues. The chain's CDR3 is CASSQPGRAEAFF. In nucleotides, the CDR3 is TGTGCCAGCAGTCAACCAGGGAGGGCTGAAGCTTTCTTT.

The chain has TRBV29-1 and TRBJ2-1; TRBD1 matches 7 bases. Germline CDR1 SQVTM, CDR2 ANQGSEA. The length of the CDR3 is 15 residues. Trimming cost V 8 bases and J 4 bases; bases outside gene matches: 14. This CDR3 is CSIFRDSRFYNEQFF. CDR3 DNA: TGCAGCATTTTCCGGGACAGTAGATTTTACAATGAGCAGTTCTTC.

The genes are TRBV6-6 and TRBJ1-3; tentatively, D is TRBD1 (6 bases). Between the trimmed V and J ends, which lost 2 bases and 4 bases, there was a span of 15 bases. Per germline, CDR1 MNHNY and CDR2 SVGAGI (reference sequence). CDR3 size: 16 residues. The CDR3 reads CASSYPHGRGGNTIYF. CDR3 sequence (DNA): TGTGCCAGCAGTTACCCCCATGGGAGGGGGGGAAACACCATATATTTT.

This clone was detected only a few times. This chain joins TRBV5-1 and TRBJ2-7, with 8 bases that match TRBD1. The ends lost 4 bases at V and 7 bases at J; junction bases unmatched: 10. The CDR3 consists of 14 residues. Germline V CDR1 and CDR2: SGHRS, YFSETQ. The CDR3 here is CASSPGQVSGEQYF. The CDR3 DNA is TGCGCCAGCAGCCCGGGACAGGTGTCCGGGGAGCAGTACTTC. Full variable domain (remainder filled in from reference TRBV5-1 and TRBJ2-7): KAGVTQTPRYLIKTRGQQVTLSCSPISGHRSVSWYQQTPGQGLQFLFEYFSETQRNKGNFPGRFSGRQFSNSRSEMNVSTLELGDSALYLCASSPGQVSGEQYFGPGTRLTVT.

The rearrangement joins TRBV4-1 to TRBJ2-5; 10 bases map to TRBD2. With 4 bases clipped from V and 4 bases from J, the junction kept 6 bases outside the gene matches. CDR1 MGHRA and CDR2 YSYEKL come from the germline V gene. The CDR3 is 15 amino acids. The CDR3 loop reads CASSPRLAGGETQYF. The CDR3 DNA follows: TGCGCCAGCAGCCCCCGACTAGCGGGCGGAGAGACCCAGTACTTC.